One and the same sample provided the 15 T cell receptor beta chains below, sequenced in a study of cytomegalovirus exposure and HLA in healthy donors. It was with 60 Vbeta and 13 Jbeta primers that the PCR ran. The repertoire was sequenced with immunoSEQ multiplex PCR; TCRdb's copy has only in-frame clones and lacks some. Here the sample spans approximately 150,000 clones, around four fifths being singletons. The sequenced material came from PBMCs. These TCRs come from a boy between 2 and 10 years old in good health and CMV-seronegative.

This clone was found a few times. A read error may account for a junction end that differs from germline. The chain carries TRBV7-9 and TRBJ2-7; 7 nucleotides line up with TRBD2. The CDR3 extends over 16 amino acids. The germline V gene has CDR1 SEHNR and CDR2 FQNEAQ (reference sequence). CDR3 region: CSSSLVLGGPLIEQYF. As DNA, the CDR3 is TGTTCCAGCAGCTTAGTCTTGGGAGGGCCCCTCATCGAGCAGTACTTC.

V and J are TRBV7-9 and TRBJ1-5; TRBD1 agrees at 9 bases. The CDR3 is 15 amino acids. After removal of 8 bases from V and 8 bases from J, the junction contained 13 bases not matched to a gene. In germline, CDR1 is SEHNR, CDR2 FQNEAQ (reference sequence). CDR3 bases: TGTGCCAGCCAACAGGGGGCTCCGGGACTGGAGCCCCAGCATTTT. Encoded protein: CASQQGAPGLEPQHF.

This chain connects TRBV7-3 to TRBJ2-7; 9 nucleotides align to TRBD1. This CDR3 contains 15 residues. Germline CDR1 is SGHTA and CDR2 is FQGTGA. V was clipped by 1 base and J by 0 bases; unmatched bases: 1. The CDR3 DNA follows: TGTGCCAGCAGCTTAAGGGGACAGGGCTCCTACGAGCAGTACTTC. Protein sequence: CASSLRGQGSYEQYF.

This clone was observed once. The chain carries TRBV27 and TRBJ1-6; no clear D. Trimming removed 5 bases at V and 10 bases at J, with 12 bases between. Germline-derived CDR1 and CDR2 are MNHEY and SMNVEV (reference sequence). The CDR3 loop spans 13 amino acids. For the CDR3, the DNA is TGTGCCAGCAGTAGCGGGATTGGGTCACCCCTCCACTTT. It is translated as CASSSGIGSPLHF.

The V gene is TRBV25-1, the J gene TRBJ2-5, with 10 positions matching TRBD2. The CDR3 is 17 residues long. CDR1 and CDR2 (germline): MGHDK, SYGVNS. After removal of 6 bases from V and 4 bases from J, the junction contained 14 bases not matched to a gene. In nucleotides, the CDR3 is TGTGCCAGCAGCGTTAGCGGGGGGTCAGGTTTCGGAGAGACCCAGTACTTC. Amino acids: CASSVSGGSGFGETQYF.

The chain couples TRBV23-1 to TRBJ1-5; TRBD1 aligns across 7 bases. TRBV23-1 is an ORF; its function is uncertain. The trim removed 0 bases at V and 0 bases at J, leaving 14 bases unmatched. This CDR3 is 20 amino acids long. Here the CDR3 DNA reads TGCGCCAGCAGTCAATCGAGTGGCAGGGGGACCGATGATAGCAATCAGCCCCAGCATTTT. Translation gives CASSQSSGRGTDDSNQPQHF.

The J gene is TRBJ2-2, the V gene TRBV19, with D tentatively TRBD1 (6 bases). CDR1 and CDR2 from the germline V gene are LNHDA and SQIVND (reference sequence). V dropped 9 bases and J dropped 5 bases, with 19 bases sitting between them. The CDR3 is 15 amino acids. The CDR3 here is CASQTTGIGTGELFF. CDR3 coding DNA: TGTGCCAGCCAAACCACAGGGATCGGGACCGGGGAGCTGTTTTTT.

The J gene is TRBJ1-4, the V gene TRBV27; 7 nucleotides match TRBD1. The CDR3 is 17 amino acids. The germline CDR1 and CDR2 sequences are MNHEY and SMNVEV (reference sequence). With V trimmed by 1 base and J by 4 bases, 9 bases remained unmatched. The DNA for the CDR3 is TGTGCCAGCAGTTTATTACAGGGGCCGGTTTTTAATGAAAAACTGTTTTTT. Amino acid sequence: CASSLLQGPVFNEKLFF.

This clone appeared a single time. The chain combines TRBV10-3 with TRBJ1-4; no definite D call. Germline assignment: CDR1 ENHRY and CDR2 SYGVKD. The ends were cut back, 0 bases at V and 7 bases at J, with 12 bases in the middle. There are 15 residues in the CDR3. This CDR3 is CAISESSGRGEKLFF. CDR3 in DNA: TGTGCCATCAGTGAGTCTTCCGGTCGCGGTGAAAAACTGTTTTTT.

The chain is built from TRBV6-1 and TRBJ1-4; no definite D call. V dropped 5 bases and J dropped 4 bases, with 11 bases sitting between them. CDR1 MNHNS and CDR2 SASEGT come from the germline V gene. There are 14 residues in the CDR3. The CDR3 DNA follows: TGTGCCAGCAGTACAGACGGCGTTAATGAAAAACTGTTTTTT. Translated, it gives CASSTDGVNEKLFF.

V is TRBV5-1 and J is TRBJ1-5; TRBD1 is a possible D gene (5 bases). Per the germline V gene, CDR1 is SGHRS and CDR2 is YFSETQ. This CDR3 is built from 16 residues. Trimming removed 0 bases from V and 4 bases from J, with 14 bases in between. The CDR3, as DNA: TGCGCCAGCAGCTTGGGGTGGGGCGGTAGGAATCAGCCCCAGCATTTT. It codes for CASSLGWGGRNQPQHF.

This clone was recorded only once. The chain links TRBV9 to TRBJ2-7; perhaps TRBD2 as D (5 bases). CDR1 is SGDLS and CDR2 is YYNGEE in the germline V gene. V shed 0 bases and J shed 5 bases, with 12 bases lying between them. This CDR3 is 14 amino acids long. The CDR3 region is CASSVVEGADEQYF. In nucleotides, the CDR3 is TGTGCCAGCAGCGTAGTTGAGGGAGCCGACGAGCAGTACTTC. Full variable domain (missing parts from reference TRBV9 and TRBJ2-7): DSGVTQTPKHLITATGQRVTLRCSPRSGDLSVYWYQQSLDQGLQFLIQYYNGEERAKGNILERFSAQQFPDLHSELNLSSLELGDSALYFCASSVVEGADEQYFGPGTRLTVT.

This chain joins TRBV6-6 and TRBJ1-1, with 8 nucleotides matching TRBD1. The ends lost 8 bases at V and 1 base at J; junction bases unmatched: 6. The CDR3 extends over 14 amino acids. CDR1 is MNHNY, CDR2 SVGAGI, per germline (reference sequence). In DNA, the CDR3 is TGTGCCAGCGACAGGGGCGCTGGGAACACTGAAGCTTTCTTT. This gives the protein CASDRGAGNTEAFF.

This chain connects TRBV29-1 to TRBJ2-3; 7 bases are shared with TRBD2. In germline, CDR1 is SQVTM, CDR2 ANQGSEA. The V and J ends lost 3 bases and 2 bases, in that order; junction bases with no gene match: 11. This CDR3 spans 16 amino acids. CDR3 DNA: TGCAGCGTTGATTGGGGGAGGCTAGCGGACACAGATACGCAGTATTTT. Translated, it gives CSVDWGRLADTDTQYF.

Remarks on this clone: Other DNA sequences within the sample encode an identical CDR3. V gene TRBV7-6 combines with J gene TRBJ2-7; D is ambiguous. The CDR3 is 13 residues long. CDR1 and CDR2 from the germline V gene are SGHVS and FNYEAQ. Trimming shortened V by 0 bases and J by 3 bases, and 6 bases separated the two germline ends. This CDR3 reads CASSLAASYEQYF. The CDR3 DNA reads TGTGCCAGCAGCTTAGCGGCCAGCTACGAGCAGTACTTC.